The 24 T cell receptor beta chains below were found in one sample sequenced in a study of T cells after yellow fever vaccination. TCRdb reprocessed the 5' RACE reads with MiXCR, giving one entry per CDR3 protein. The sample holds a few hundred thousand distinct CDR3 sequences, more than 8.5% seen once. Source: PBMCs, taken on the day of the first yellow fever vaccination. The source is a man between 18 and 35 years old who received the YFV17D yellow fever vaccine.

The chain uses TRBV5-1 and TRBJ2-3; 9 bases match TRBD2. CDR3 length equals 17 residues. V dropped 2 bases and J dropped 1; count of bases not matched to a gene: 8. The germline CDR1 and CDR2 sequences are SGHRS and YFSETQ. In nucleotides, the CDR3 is TGCGCCAGCAGCTTAGCCGGCGGGGGGGCGCGCACAGATACGCAGTATTTT. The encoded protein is CASSLAGGGARTDTQYF. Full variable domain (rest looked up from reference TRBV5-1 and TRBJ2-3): KAGVTQTPRYLIKTRGQQVTLSCSPISGHRSVSWYQQTPGQGLQFLFEYFSETQRNKGNFPGRFSGRQFSNSRSEMNVSTLELGDSALYLCASSLAGGGARTDTQYFGPGTRLTVL.

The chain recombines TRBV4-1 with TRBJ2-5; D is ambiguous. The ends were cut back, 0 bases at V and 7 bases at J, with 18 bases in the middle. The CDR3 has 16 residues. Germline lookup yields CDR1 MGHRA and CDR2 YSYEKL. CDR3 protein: CASSQDSIWGSGTQYF. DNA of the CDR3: TGCGCCAGCAGCCAAGATAGTATTTGGGGATCCGGGACCCAGTACTTC.

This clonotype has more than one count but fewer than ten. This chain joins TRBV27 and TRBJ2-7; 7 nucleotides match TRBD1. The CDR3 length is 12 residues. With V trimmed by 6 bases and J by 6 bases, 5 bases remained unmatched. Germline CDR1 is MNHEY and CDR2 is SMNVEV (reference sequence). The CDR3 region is CASSLDRVEQYF. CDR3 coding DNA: TGTGCCAGCAGCCTCGACAGGGTCGAGCAGTACTTC.

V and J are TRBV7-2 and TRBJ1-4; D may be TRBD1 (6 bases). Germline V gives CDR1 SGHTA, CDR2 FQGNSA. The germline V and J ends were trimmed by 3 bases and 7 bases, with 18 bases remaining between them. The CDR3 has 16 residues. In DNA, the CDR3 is TGTGCCAGCAGCTTCCGCGGCAGGGGAGGTGGTGAAAAACTGTTTTTT. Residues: CASSFRGRGGGEKLFF.

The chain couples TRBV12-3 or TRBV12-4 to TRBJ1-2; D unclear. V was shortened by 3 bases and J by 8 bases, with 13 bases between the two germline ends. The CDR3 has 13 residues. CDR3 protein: CASSLNGLRGYTF. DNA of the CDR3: TGTGCCAGCAGTTTGAACGGCCTTAGGGGCTACACCTTC.

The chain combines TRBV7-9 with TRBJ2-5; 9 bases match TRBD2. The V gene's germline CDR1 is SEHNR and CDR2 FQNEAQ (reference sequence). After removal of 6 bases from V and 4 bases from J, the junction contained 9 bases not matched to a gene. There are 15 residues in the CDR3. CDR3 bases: TGTGCCAGCAGTGCCCCAGCGGGGGGTCGAGAGACCCAGTACTTC. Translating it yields CASSAPAGGRETQYF.

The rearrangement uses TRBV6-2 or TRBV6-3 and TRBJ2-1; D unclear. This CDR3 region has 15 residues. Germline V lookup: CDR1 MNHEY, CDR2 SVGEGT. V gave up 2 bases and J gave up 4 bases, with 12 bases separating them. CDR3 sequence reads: CASSYRHTLYNEQFF. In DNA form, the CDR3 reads TGTGCCAGCAGTTACAGACACACCCTATACAATGAGCAGTTCTTC.

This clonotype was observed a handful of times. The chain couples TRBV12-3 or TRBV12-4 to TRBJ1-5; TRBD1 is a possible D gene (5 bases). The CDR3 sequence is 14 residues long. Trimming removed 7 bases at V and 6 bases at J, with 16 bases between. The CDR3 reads CASTHGGFGQPQHF. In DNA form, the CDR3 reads TGTGCCAGCACCCACGGGGGATTCGGTCAGCCCCAGCATTTT.

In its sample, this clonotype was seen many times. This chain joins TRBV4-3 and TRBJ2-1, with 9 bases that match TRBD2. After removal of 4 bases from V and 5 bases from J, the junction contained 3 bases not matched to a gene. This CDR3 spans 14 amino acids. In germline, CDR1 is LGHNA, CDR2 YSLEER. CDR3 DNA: TGCGCCAGCAGCCGGGCTAGCGGGGACAATGAGCAGTTCTTC. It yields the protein CASSRASGDNEQFF.

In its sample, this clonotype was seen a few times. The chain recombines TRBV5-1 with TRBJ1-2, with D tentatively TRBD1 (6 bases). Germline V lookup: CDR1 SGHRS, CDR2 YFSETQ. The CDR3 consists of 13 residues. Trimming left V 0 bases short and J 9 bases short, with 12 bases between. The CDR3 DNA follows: TGCGCCAGCAGCTTGGGGGCGACAGGAAGCTACACCTTC. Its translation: CASSLGATGSYTF.

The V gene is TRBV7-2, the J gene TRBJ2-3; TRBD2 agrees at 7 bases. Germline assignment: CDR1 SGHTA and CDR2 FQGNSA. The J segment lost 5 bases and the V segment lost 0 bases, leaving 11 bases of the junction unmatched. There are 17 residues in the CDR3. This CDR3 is CASSLALARAGGDTQYF. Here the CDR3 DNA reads TGTGCCAGCAGCTTAGCACTAGCGCGGGCCGGGGGAGATACGCAGTATTTT.

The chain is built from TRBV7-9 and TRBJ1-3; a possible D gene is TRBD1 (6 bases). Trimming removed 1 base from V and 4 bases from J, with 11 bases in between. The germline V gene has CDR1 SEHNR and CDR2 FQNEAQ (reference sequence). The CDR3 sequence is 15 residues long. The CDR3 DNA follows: TGTGCCAGCAGCTTAGTGGGGGCCCGAGGAAACACCATATATTTT. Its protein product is CASSLVGARGNTIYF.

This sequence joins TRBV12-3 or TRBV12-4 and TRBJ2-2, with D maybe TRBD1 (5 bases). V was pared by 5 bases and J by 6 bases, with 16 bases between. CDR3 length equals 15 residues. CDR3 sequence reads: CASSPRDSPPGELFF. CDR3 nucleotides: TGTGCCAGCAGTCCCAGGGATTCCCCCCCCGGGGAGCTGTTTTTT.

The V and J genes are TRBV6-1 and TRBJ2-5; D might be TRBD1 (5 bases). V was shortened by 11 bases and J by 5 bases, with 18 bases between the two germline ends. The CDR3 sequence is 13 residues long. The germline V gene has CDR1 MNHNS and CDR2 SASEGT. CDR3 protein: CAYRPGSGETQYF. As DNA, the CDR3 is TGTGCCTACCGACCGGGTTCAGGGGAGACCCAGTACTTC.

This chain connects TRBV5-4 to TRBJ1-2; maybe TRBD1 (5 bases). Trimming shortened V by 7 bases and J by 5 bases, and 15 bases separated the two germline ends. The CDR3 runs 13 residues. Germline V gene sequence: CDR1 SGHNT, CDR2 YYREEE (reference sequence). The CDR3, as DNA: TGTGCCAGCCGCAAGTCGGGGGGGTATGGCTACACCTTC. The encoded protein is CASRKSGGYGYTF. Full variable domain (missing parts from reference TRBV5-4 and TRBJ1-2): ETGVTQSPTHLIKTRGQQVTLRCSSQSGHNTVSWYQQALGQGPQFIFQYYREEENGRGNFPPRFSGLQFPNYSSELNVNALELDDSALYLCASRKSGGYGYTFGSGTRLTVV.

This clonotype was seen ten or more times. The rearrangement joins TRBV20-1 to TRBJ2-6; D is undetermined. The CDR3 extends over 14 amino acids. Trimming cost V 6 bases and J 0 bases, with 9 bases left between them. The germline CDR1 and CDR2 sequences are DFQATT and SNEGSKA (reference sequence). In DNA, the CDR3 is TGCAGTGCGCAGCCACTCTCTGGGGCCAACGTCCTGACTTTC. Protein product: CSAQPLSGANVLTF.

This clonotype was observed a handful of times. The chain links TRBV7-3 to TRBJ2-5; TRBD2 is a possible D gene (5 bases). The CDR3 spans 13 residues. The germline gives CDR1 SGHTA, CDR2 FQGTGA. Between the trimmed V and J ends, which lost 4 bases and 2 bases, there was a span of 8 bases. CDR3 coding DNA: TGTGCCAGCAGCTCAGCGGTGCAAGAGACCCAGTACTTC. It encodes CASSSAVQETQYF.

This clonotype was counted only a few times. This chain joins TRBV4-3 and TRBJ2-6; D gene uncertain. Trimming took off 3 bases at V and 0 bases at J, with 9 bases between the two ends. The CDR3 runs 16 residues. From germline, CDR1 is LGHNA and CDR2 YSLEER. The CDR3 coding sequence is TGCGCCAGCAGCCAGCTAATCCTCTCTGGGGCCAACGTCCTGACTTTC. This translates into CASSQLILSGANVLTF.

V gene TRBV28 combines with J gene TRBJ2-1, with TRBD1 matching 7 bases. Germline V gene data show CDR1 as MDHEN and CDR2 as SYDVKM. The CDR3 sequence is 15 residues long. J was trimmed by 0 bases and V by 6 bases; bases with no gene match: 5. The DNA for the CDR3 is TGTGCCAGCAGGAAGGGACAGACCTCCTACAATGAGCAGTTCTTC. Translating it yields CASRKGQTSYNEQFF.

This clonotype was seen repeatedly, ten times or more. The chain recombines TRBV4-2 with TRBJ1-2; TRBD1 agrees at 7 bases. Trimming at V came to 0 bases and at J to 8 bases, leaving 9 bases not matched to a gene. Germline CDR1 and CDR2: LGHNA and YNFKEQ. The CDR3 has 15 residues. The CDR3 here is CASSQESTGEVGYTF. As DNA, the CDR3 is TGTGCCAGCAGCCAAGAAAGTACAGGGGAAGTAGGCTACACCTTC.

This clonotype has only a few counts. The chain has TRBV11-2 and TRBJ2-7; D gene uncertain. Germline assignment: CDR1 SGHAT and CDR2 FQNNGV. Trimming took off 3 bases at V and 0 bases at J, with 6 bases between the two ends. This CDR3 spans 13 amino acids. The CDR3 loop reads CASSLENSYEQYF. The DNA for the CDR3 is TGTGCCAGCAGCTTGGAGAACTCCTACGAGCAGTACTTC.

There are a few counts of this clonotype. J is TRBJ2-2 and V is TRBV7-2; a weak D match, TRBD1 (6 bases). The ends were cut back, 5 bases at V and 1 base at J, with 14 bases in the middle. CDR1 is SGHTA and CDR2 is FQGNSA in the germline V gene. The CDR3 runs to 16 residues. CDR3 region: CASSQTGHLNTGELFF. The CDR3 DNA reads TGTGCCAGCAGCCAGACAGGTCACCTGAACACCGGGGAGCTGTTTTTT.

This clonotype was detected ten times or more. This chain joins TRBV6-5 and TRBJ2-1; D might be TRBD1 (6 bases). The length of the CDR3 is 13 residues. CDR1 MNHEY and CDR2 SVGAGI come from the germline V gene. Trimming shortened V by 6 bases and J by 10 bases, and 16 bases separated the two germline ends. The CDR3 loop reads CASSPRDIREQFF. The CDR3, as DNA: TGTGCCAGCAGCCCAAGGGACATCCGCGAGCAGTTCTTC.

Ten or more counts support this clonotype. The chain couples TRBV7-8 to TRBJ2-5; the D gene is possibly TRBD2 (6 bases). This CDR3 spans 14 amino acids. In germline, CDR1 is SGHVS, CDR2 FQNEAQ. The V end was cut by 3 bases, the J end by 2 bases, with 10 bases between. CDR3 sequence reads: CASSLVAVQETQYF. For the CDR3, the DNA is TGTGCCAGCAGCTTGGTAGCGGTTCAAGAGACCCAGTACTTC.